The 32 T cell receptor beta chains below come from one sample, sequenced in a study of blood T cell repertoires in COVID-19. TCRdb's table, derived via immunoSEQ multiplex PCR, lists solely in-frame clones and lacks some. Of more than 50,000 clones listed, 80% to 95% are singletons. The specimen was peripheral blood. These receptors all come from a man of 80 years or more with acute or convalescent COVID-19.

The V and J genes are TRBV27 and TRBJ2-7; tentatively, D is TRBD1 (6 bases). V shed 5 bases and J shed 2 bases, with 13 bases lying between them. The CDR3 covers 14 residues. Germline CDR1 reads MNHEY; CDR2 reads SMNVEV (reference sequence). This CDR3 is CASSRGTLAYEQYF. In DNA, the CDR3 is TGTGCCAGCAGTAGGGGGACACTAGCCTACGAGCAGTACTTC.

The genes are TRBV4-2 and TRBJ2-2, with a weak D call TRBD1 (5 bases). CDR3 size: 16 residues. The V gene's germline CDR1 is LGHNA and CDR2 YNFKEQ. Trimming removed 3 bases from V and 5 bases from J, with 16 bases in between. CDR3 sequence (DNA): TGTGCCAGCAGCCAGCAGCAGGGTGCATGGACCGGGGAGCTGTTTTTT. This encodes CASSQQQGAWTGELFF.

In nucleotides, the CDR3 is TGCCCCCTTCGGTGGCCCCAGCATTTT. Encoded protein: CPLRWPQHF. The rearrangement uses TRBV29-1 and TRBJ1-5; no clear D. Per the germline V gene, CDR1 is SQVTM and CDR2 is ANQGSEA. The CDR3 totals 9 residues.

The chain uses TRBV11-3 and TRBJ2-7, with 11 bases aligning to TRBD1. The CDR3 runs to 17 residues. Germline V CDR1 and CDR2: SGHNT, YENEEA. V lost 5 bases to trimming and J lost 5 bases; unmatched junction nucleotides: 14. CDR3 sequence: CASSPGQGAINFNEQYF. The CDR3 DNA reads TGTGCCAGCAGCCCAGGACAGGGGGCGATTAATTTCAACGAGCAGTACTTC. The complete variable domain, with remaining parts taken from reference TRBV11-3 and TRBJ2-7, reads EAGVVQSPRYKIIEKKQPVAFWCNPISGHNTLYWYLQNLGQGPELLIRYENEEAVDDSQLPKDRFSAERLKGVDSTLKIQPAELGDSAVYLCASSPGQGAINFNEQYFGPGTRLTVT.

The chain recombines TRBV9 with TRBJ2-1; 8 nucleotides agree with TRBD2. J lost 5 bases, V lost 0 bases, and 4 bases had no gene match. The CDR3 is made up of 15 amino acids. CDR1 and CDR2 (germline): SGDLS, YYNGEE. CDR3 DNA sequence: TGTGCCAGCAGCGTAGTGGCGGGGGGAAACAATGAGCAGTTCTTC. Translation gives CASSVVAGGNNEQFF.

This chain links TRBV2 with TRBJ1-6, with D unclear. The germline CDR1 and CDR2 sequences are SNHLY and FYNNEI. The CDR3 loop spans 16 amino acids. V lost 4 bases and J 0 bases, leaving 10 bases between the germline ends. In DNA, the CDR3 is TGTGCCAGCAGTGGTGCGGGGAGCTCCTATAATTCACCCCTCCACTTT. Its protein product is CASSGAGSSYNSPLHF.

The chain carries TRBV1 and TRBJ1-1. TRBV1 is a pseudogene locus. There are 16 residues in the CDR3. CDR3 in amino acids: CTSSQDRGGRSTEAFF. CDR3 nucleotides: TGCACCAGCAGCCAAGATCGGGGGGGGCGATCCACTGAAGCTTTCTTT.

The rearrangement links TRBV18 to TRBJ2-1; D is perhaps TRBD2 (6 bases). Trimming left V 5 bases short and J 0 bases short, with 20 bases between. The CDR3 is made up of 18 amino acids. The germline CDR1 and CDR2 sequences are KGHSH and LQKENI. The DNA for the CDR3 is TGTGCCAGCTCAACTCTACCCCCTAGCGTCGGCTCCTACAATGAGCAGTTCTTC. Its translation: CASSTLPPSVGSYNEQFF.

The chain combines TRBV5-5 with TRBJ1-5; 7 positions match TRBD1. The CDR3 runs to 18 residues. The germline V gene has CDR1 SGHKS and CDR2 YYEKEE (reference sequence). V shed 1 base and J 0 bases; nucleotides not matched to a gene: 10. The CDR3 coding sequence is TGTGCCAGCAGCTTGAAAGTAGGGGACAGTTATAGCAATCAGCCCCAGCATTTT. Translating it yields CASSLKVGDSYSNQPQHF.

In nucleotides, the CDR3 is TGTGCCAGCAGTACCCGGACAGGGGCCGATACGCAGTATTTT. Its protein is CASSTRTGADTQYF. The chain uses TRBV6-5 and TRBJ2-3; 9 bases line up with TRBD1. Germline assignment: CDR1 MNHEY and CDR2 SVGAGI. V shed 5 bases and J 6 bases; nucleotides not matched to a gene: 6. This CDR3 spans 14 amino acids.

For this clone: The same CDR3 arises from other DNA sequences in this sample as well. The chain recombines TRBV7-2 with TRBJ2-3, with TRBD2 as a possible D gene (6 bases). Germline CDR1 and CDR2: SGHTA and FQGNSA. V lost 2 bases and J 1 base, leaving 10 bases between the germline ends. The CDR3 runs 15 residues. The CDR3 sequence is CASSLTGGGTDTQYF. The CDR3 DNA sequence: TGTGCCAGCAGCTTAACGGGCGGGGGCACAGATACGCAGTATTTT. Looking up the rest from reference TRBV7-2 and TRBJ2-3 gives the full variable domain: GAGVSQSPSNKVTEKGKDVELRCDPISGHTALYWYRQSLGQGLEFLIYFQGNSAPDKSGLPSDRFSAERTGGSVSTLTIQRTQQEDSAVYLCASSLTGGGTDTQYFGPGTRLTVL.

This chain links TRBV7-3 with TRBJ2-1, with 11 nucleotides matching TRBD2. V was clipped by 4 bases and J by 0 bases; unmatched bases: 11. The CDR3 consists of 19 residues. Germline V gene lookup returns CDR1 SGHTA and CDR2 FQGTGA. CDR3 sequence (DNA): TGTGCCAGCAGCTCCAGCTTAGCGGGGGGGCCGAGCTCCTACAATGAGCAGTTCTTC. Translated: CASSSSLAGGPSSYNEQFF.

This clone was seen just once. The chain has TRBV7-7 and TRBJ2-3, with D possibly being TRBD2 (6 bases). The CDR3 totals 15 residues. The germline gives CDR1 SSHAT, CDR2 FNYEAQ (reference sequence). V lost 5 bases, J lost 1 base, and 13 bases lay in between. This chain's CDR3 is CASSGGTPGTDTQYF. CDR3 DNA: TGTGCCAGCAGCGGCGGGACCCCGGGCACAGATACGCAGTATTTT.

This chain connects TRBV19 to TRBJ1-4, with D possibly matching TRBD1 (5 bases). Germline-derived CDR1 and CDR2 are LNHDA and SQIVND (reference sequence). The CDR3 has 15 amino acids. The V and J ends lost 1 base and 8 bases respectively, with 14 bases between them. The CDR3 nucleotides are TGTGCCAGTAGTATAGGGGGACTGCTTGAGGAAAAACTGTTTTTT. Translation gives CASSIGGLLEEKLFF.

CDR3 amino acids: CASSESGVVGREQYF. CDR3 nucleotides: TGCGCCAGCAGTGAGTCCGGGGTAGTCGGCCGCGAGCAGTACTTC. The chain carries TRBV10-2 and TRBJ2-7; D perhaps matches TRBD2 (5 bases). This CDR3 comprises 15 residues. V gave up 0 bases and J gave up 6 bases, with 15 bases separating them. Per germline, CDR1 WSHSY and CDR2 SAAADI.

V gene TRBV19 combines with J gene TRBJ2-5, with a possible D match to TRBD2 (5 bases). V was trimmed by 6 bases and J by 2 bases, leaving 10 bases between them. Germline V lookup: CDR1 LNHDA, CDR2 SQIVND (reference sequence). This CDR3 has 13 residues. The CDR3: CASREATQETQYF. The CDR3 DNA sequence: TGTGCCAGTAGGGAGGCAACACAAGAGACCCAGTACTTC. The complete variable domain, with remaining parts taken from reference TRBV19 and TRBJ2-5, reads DGGITQSPKYLFRKEGQNVTLSCEQNLNHDAMYWYRQDPGQGLRLIYYSQIVNDFQKGDIAEGYSVSREKKESFPLTVTSAQKNPTAFYLCASREATQETQYFGPGTRLLVL.

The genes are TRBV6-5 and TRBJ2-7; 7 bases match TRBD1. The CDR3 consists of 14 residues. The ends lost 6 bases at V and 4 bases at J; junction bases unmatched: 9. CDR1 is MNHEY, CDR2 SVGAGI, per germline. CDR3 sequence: CASSSTGTAYEQYF. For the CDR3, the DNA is TGTGCCAGCAGCTCGACAGGGACGGCGTACGAGCAGTACTTC.

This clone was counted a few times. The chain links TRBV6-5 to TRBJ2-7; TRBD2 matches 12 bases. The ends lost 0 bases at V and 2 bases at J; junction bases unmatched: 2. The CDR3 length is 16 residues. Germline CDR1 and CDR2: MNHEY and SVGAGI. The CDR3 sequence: CASSYSRTSGAYEQYF. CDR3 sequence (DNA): TGTGCCAGCAGTTACTCGAGGACTAGCGGGGCCTACGAGCAGTACTTC.

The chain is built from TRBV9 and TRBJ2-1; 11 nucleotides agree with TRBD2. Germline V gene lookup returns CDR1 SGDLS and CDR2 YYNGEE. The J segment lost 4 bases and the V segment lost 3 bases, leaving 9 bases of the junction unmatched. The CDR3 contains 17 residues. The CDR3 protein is CASSDTLLAGGYNEQFF. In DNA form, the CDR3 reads TGTGCCAGCAGCGATACACTTCTAGCGGGGGGTTACAATGAGCAGTTCTTC.

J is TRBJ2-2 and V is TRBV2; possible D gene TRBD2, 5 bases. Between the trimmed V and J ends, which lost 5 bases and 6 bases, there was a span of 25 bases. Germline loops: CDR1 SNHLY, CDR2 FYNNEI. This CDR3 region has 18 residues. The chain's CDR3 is CASSLLIRGRRVAGELFF. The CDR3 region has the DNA TGTGCCAGCAGTCTACTCATTCGAGGCAGGCGGGTCGCCGGGGAGCTGTTTTTT.

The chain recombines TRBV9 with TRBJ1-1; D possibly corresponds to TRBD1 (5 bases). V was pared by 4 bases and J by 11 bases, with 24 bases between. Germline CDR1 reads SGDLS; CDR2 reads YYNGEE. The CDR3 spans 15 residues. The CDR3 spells CASSPTPNYDRGAFF. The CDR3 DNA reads TGTGCCAGCAGCCCGACCCCCAACTATGACCGGGGGGCTTTCTTT.

The CDR3 reads CASSLRAETEQFF. As DNA, the CDR3 is TGTGCCAGCAGTTTAAGAGCGGAGACGGAGCAGTTCTTC. The chain uses TRBV12-3 or TRBV12-4 and TRBJ2-1; perhaps TRBD2 as D (5 bases). The CDR3 covers 13 residues. V was clipped by 2 bases and J by 10 bases, with 12 bases between them.

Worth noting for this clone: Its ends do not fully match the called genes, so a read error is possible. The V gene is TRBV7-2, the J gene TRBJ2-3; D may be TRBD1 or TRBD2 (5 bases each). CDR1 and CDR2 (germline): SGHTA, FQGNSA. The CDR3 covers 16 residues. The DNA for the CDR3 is TGTGCCAGCACCTTAGGGGAGTCCCTCCGCACAGATACGCAGTATTTT. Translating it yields CASTLGESLRTDTQYF.

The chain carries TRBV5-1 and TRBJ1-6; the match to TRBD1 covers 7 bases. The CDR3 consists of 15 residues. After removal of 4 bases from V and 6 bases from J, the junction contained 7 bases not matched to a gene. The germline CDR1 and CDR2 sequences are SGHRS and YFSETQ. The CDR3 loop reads CASSIQGESNSPLHF. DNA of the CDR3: TGCGCCAGCAGCATTCAGGGGGAAAGTAATTCACCCCTCCACTTT. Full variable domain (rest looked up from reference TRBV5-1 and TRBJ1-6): KAGVTQTPRYLIKTRGQQVTLSCSPISGHRSVSWYQQTPGQGLQFLFEYFSETQRNKGNFPGRFSGRQFSNSRSEMNVSTLELGDSALYLCASSIQGESNSPLHFGNGTRLTVT.

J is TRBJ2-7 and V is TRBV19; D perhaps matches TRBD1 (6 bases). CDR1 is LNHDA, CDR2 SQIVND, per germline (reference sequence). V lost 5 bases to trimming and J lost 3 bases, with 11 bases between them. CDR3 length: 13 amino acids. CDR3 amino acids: CASSDGQFYEQYF. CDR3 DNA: TGTGCCAGTAGTGACGGACAGTTCTACGAGCAGTACTTC.

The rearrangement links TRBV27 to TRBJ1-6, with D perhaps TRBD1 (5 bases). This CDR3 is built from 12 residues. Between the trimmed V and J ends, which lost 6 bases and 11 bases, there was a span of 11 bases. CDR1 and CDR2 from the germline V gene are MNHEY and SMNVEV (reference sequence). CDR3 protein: CASRTADAPLHF. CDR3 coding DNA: TGTGCCAGCAGGACAGCTGACGCACCCCTCCACTTT.

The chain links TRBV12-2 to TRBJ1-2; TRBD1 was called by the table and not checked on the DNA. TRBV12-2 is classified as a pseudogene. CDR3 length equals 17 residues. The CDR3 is CASRLVLGGRTNYGYTF. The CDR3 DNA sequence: TGTGCAAGTCGCTTAGTTTTAGGGGGCCGTACAAACTATGGCTACACCTTC.

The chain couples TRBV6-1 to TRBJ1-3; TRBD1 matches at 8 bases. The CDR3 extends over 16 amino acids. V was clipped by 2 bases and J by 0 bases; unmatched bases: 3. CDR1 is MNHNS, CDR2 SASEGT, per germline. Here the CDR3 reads CASSERTGSSGNTIYF. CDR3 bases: TGTGCCAGCAGTGAACGGACAGGGAGCTCTGGAAACACCATATATTTT.

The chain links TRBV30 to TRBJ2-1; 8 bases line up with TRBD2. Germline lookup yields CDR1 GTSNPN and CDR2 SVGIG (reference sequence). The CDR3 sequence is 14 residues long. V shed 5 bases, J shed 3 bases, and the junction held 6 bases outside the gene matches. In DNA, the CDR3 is TGTGCCTGGGCCCCGGGACTAGGCTACAATGAGCAGTTCTTC. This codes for CAWAPGLGYNEQFF.

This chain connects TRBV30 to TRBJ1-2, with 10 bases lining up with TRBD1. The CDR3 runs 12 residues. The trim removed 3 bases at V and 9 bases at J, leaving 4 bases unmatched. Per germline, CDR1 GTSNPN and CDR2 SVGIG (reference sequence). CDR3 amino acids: CAWSGQGVSYTF. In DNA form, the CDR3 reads TGTGCCTGGAGCGGACAGGGGGTGAGCTACACCTTC. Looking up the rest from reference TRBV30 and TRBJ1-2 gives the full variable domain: SQTIHQWPATLVQPVGSPLSLECTVEGTSNPNLYWYRQAAGRGLQLLFYSVGIGQISSEVPQNLSASRPQDRQFILSSKKLLLSDSGFYLCAWSGQGVSYTFGSGTRLTVV.

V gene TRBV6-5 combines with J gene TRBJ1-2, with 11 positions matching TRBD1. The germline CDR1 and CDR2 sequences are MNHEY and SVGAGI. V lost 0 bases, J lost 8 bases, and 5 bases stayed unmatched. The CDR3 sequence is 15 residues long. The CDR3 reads CASSYSTDRGRGYTF. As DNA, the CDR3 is TGTGCCAGCAGTTACTCGACGGACAGGGGGCGCGGCTACACCTTC.

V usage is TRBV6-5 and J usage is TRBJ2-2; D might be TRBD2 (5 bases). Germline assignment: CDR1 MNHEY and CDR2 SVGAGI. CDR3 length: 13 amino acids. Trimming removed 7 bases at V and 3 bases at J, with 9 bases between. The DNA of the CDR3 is TGTGCCAGCATGGCCGGGGACACCGGGGAGCTGTTTTTT. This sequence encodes CASMAGDTGELFF.